The rows below give T cell receptor beta chains drawn from one sample of a study of CD8+ T cells in alopecia areata. The table came from immunoSEQ multiplex PCR; TCRdb's copy has only in-frame clones and leaves some out. The table includes 120,000 or so clones, under 65% detected once. Sequencing was performed on CD4+ T cells sorted from blood, taken at week 4, from a patient treated with tofacitinib. The receptors here all came from a human donor with alopecia areata. CDR3s include the opening cysteine and the closing phenylalanine or tryptophan. A D gene is named only where the DNA matches it firmly. The size of a clone is reported for some rows only, either as once, few or many, or as a class for expanded clones.

j_call clone_size v_call d_call cdr3_aa cdr3_nt
TRBJ2-7 few TRBV29-1 TRBD1 CSASRDRASYEQYF TGCAGCGCCAGCCGGGACAGGGCCTCCTACGAGCAGTACTTC
TRBJ2-3 - TRBV2 - CASSLESTDTQYF TGTGCCAGCAGTCTAGAAAGCACAGATACGCAGTATTTT
TRBJ2-7 few TRBV14 - CASSQPNYEQYF TGTGCCAGCAGCCAACCCAACTACGAGCAGTACTTC
TRBJ1-5 few TRBV28 TRBD1 CASTEQGAARPQHF TGTGCCAGCACAGAACAGGGGGCCGCCCGGCCCCAGCATTTT
TRBJ2-7 - TRBV11-2 - CASSPHVAGEQYF TGTGCCAGCAGCCCCCATGTGGCGGGTGAGCAGTACTTC
TRBJ2-1 - TRBV18 - CASSPPSAGTYNEQFF TGTGCCAGCTCACCACCATCAGCGGGCACCTACAATGAGCAGTTCTTC
TRBJ2-4 - TRBV10-3 - CAISGPAGSQYF TGTGCCATCAGTGGTCCGGCTGGCAGTCAGTACTTC
TRBJ2-7 - TRBV30 - CAYGLSYEQYF TGTGCCTATGGACTTTCCTACGAGCAGTACTTC
TRBJ2-7 - TRBV20-1 - CSAGMGGEQYF TGCAGTGCTGGGATGGGGGGCGAGCAGTACTTC
TRBJ1-2 few TRBV7-9 - CASSLADSTGDYGYTF TGTGCCAGCAGCTTGGCTGACTCGACAGGAGACTATGGCTACACCTTC
TRBJ1-5 - TRBV29-1 TRBD1 CSVATGTVNQPQHF TGCAGCGTTGCTACGGGGACAGTTAATCAGCCCCAGCATTTT
TRBJ2-3 - TRBV30 - CAWSLSWADTQYF TGTGCCTGGAGTCTGAGTTGGGCAGATACGCAGTATTTT
TRBJ2-4 few TRBV2 TRBD2 CASTSGSLAKNIQYF TGTGCCAGCACTAGCGGGAGTCTAGCCAAAAACATTCAGTACTTC
TRBJ2-7 - TRBV5-6 TRBD1 CASSLGQGSYEQYF TGTGCCAGCAGCCTCGGACAGGGTTCCTACGAGCAGTACTTC
TRBJ2-3 - TRBV5-1 - CASSAKTGTRTDTQYF TGCGCCAGTTCCGCCAAAACCGGGACAAGGACAGATACGCAGTATTTT
TRBJ2-1 - TRBV7-2 TRBD2 CASSLRTSGGASSYNEQFF TGTGCCAGCAGCTTAAGGACTAGCGGGGGGGCGAGCTCCTACAATGAGCAGTTCTTC
TRBJ2-5 - TRBV6-5 TRBD1 CASSYGPDRGQATQYF TGTGCCAGCAGTTACGGACCCGACAGGGGACAAGCGACCCAGTACTTC
TRBJ1-5 - TRBV2 - CASSAHRAFNQPQHF TGTGCCAGCAGTGCGCACAGGGCGTTCAATCAGCCCCAGCATTTT
TRBJ2-3 - TRBV25-1 - CASSDWVADTDTQYF TGTGCCAGCAGTGACTGGGTAGCCGACACAGATACGCAGTATTTT
TRBJ1-2 - TRBV30 - CAWSGQGPSYGYTF TGTGCCTGGAGTGGGCAGGGGCCTTCCTATGGCTACACCTTC
TRBJ2-7 once TRBV7-9 - CASSLPAGEQYF TGTGCCAGCAGCTTACCCGCGGGGGAGCAGTACTTC
TRBJ2-2 few TRBV30 TRBD2 CAWIGLAGGPHTGELFF TGTGCCTGGATCGGACTAGCGGGAGGGCCGCACACCGGGGAGCTGTTTTTT